This TCR beta chain originates from a study of blood T cell repertoires in COVID-19. Profiled with immunoSEQ multiplex PCR; TCRdb holds only in-frame clones, not every one. The table lists roughly 570,000 clones, approximately 91% of them singletons. V was pared by 1 base and J by 4 bases, with 7 bases between. Germline V gene data show CDR1 as LGHDT and CDR2 as YNNKEL (reference sequence). The CDR3 contains 13 residues. Sequencing was done on a sample of peripheral blood. The receptor comes from a woman aged 45-65 years with COVID-19, enrolled during active disease. V is TRBV3-1 (or the pseudogene TRBV3-2) and J is TRBJ2-5; D is unclear. The CDR3 DNA reads as TGTGCCAGCAGCCAAGGACTCGGAGAGACCCAGTACTTC. Its translation: CASSQGLGETQYF.